The clone carrying this TCR beta chain showed up just a few times. What it recognizes is unknown. These data originate in a study of CD8 T cells in ankylosing spondylitis. Study outcomes and limitations: Characteristic of ankylosing spondylitis blood, it appeared, was a TCR beta motif comprising several highly homologous variants.

Scientists made TCR beta libraries using quantitative 5'-RACE with molecular barcodes. TCRdb processed the 5' RACE reads anew with MiXCR; each CDR3 protein has one entry. This table holds 100,000 to 150,000 distinct CDR3 sequences, 17% found once. V shed 4 bases and J shed 5 bases, with 13 bases lying between them. Looked up from germline, CDR1 is SEHNR and CDR2 is FQNEAQ (reference sequence). The CDR3 totals 14 residues. The V gene is TRBV7-9, the J gene TRBJ2-3; perhaps TRBD1 as D (6 bases). Source material: blood, either unsorted or a sorted T cell fraction (not recorded which). This TCR was sampled from a male donor with ankylosing spondylitis. Here the CDR3 reads CASSSGDSGDTQYF. DNA for the CDR3: TGTGCCAGCAGCTCAGGGGATTCTGGAGATACGCAGTATTTT.